This T cell receptor beta chain emerged from a study of blood T cell repertoires in COVID-19. The wider study: Collection of acute and convalescent COVID-19 samples took place in the United States, Italy and Spain. Sample material is recorded as cDNA or gDNA derived from T cells, B-cell-depleted T cells, or PBMCs.

Original processing methods: Estimates of nucleated cell counts were drawn from the amplification of reference gene primers. The assay was immunoSEQ multiplex PCR, and TCRdb's table has in-frame clones only and misses some. D and trimming come from the DNA, and the V and J calls and clone size come from that table. This repertoire shows over 250,000 clones, 90% found once; its top ten account for around 1.1%. This study enrolled people aged about 18 to 90 from approximately 24 US geographic areas. The CDR3 has 16 residues. Germline values: CDR1 SGHKS, CDR2 YYEKEE (reference sequence). V shed 0 bases, J shed 1 base, and the junction held 5 bases outside the gene matches.

This TCR was recovered from a woman under 40 who had recovered from COVID-19. The sequenced sample was PBMCs or T cells enriched from blood (not recorded which). The V and J genes are TRBV5-5 and TRBJ1-2, with 8 positions matching TRBD1. The CDR3 DNA sequence: TGTGCCAGCAGCTTGGCGACAGGGGACTTTAACTATGGCTACACCTTC. Its protein is CASSLATGDFNYGYTF.